The clone carrying this TCR beta chain was found a few times. What it recognizes is unknown. The sample belongs to a study of response to subunit inactivated influenza vaccine. A single record per CDR3 protein comes from TCRdb applying MiXCR to the RT-PCR reads. The data show some 500,000 distinct CDR3 sequences, about 25% seen once. The CDR3 contains 13 residues. Germline CDR1 reads SGHVS; CDR2 reads FNYEAQ. The V gene lost 0 bases and the J gene lost 8 bases, with 5 bases spanning the gap. Study-wide points: Authors suggested each seasonal flu vaccination may recruit only limited numbers of new T cells.

V gene TRBV7-6 combines with J gene TRBJ1-6; no definite D call. This TCR was sampled from a middle-aged man who received an inactivated influenza vaccine. Sequencing was performed on CD4+ T cells sorted from PBMCs, taken 4 to 6 days after vaccination. The DNA for the CDR3 is TGTGCCAGCAGCTTAGCGAGGGATTCACCCCTCCACTTT. This gives the protein CASSLARDSPLHF.